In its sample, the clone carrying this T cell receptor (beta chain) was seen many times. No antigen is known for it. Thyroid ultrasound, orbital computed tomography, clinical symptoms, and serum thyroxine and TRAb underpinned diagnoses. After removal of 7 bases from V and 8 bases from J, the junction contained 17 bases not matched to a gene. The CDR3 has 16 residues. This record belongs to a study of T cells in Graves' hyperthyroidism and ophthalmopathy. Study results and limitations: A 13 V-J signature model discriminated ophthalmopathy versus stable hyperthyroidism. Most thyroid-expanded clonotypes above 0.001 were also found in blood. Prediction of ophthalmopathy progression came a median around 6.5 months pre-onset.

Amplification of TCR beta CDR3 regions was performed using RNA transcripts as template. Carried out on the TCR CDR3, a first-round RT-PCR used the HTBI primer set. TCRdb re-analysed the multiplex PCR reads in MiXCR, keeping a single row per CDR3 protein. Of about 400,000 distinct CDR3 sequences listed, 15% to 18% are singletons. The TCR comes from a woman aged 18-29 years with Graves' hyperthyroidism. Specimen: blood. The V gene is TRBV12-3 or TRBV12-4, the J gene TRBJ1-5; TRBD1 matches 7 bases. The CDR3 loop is CASTEARWDSPKPQHF. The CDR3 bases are TGTGCCAGCACCGAAGCTCGTTGGGACAGTCCAAAGCCCCAGCATTTT.